The present T cell receptor (beta chain) was sequenced within a study of response to subunit inactivated influenza vaccine (dated by TCRdb to the late 2010s). Regarding the study in general: The study used deep quantitative T cell receptor repertoire profiling to track responses to a trivalent subunit inactivated influenza vaccine. Overall results and qualifications from the work: It was suggested by the authors that each seasonal influenza vaccination may recruit only a limited number of new T cells.

In the case of this clonotype: Its specific antigen is unknown. No qualities accompany the bases; no much larger clone lies one base away.

The library was made by RT-PCR. The sequencer was an Illumina HiSeq 2500. The public reads were run again by TCRdb, first through fastp at Q25 and then through MiXCR, and only productive beta chains were kept. For every CDR3 protein sequence, its rows merge into one entry that carries the most common genes and DNA. Across this sample there are under 850,000 distinct CDR3 sequences, with less than 20% seen only once. The ten largest clones capture approximately 11% of the sample. CDR1 is given as SGHRS and CDR2 as YFSETQ, both from the germline V gene. The CDR3 contains 14 residues, cysteine and phenylalanine counted. Only CDR3 DNA remains: 42 bases, in frame from the first base. The germline V and J ends show losses of 0 bases and 8 bases respectively, and no gene match explains 6 bases of the junction.

Sequenced material: PBMCs from blood, taken roughly 5 days after vaccination. The sequence was collected from a man aged 45-60 years who received an inactivated influenza vaccine. Donor details come from another sample of the same person, matched by shared clones. The rearranged chain carries TRBV5-1 and TRBJ2-5; the junction holds 8 bases that match TRBD1. The CDR3 is CASSLAGTGLTQYF. The nucleotide sequence reads as follows: TGCGCCAGCAGCTTGGCAGGGACAGGTCTAACCCAGTACTTC.